This T cell receptor (beta chain) appears in the sequencing data of a study of blood T cell repertoires in COVID-19. Trimming removed 0 bases from V and 5 bases from J, with 14 bases in between. The CDR3 contains 16 residues. CDR1 is LGHDT and CDR2 is YNNKEL in the germline V gene (reference sequence). Only one count was recorded for this clone. TCRdb's table, derived via immunoSEQ multiplex PCR, lists solely in-frame clones and lacks some. This repertoire shows a few hundred thousand clones, about 89% found once; its top ten account for more than 1.5%. Clinical history as reported by participants underpinned cohort assignment.

The sequenced sample consisted of PBMCs or T cells enriched from blood (not recorded which). This sequence joins TRBV3-1 (or the pseudogene TRBV3-2) and TRBJ2-1; tentative D call: TRBD1 (5 bases). This sequence was found in a man aged 40-49 years in a cohort exposed to, infected with or recovered from COVID-19 (not recorded which). As DNA, the CDR3 is TGTGCCAGCAGCCAAGAAAGGGGATTCATCGACAATGAGCAGTTCTTC. Protein sequence: CASSQERGFIDNEQFF.